This T cell receptor beta chain was recovered during a study of STAT5B mutations in CD4+ large granular lymphocyte leukemia. On this clone itself: Its antigen is undetermined.

Whole-study findings and limits: 8/27 top patient clones versus 2/35 control clones were TRBV06-family.

TCRdb's copy holds only in-frame clones and misses some; the assay was immunoSEQ multiplex PCR. The data show tens of thousands of clones, just over 70% seen once. Germline-derived CDR1 and CDR2 are SEHNR and FQNEAQ (reference sequence). The ends were cut back, 1 base at V and 4 bases at J, with 10 bases in the middle. The CDR3 runs to 14 residues. The sequenced sample was CD4+ T cells from blood buffy coats. This TCR was recovered from a human donor in good health. The V call is TRBV7-9, the J call TRBJ1-2; D gene ambiguous. CDR3 in DNA: TGTGCCAGCAGCTTAGAGTCCCGCTTCTATGGCTACACCTTC. Translated: CASSLESRFYGYTF.